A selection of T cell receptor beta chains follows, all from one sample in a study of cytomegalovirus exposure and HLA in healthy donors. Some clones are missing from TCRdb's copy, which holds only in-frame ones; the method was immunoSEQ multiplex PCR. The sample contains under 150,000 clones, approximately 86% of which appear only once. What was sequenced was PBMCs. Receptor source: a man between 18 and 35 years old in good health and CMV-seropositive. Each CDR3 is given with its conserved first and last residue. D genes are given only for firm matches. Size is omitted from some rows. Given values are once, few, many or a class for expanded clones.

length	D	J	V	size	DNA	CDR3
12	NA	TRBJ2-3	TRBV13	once	TGTGCCAGCAGCTCAGGCACAGATACGCAGTATTTT	CASSSGTDTQYF
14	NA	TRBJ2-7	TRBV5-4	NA	TGTGCCAGCAGCTCCCGGGACTTACACTACGAGCAGTACTTC	CASSSRDLHYEQYF
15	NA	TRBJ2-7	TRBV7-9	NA	TGTGCCAGCAGCGGAGGGGCCTCTCTCACATACGAGCAGTACTTC	CASSGGASLTYEQYF
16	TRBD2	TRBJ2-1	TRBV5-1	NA	TGCGCCAGCAGCCAAGGACTAGCGGGAGTATTGAATGAGCAGTTCTTC	CASSQGLAGVLNEQFF
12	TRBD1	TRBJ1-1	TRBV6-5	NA	TGTGCCAGCAGTCGGCAGGGGGTTGAAGCTTTCTTT	CASSRQGVEAFF
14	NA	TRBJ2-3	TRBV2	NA	TGTGCCAGCTGCAGGGTCGGTGGGACAGATACGCAGTATTTT	CASCRVGGTDTQYF
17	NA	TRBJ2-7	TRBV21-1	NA	TGTGCCAGCAGCAAAGCGCCGGACAGTAATCTCTCCTACGAGCAGTACTTC	CASSKAPDSNLSYEQYF
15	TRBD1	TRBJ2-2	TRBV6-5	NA	TGTGCCAGCAGAAACCGGGACAGGGACACCGGGGAGCTGTTTTTT	CASRNRDRDTGELFF
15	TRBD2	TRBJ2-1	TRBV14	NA	TGTGCCAGCAGCCAAGCGCGGGGGTCCTACAATGAGCAGTTCTTC	CASSQARGSYNEQFF
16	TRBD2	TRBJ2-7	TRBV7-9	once	TGTGCCAGCAGCAATGGACTAGCGGGAGTCCCCTACGAGCAGTACTTC	CASSNGLAGVPYEQYF
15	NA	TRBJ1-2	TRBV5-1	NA	TGCGCCAGCAGCTTGGGGCTGGGCCCGAACTATGGCTACACCTTC	CASSLGLGPNYGYTF
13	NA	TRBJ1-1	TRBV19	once	TGTGCCAGTAGTGCCCAGGGGTACACTGAAGCTTTCTTT	CASSAQGYTEAFF
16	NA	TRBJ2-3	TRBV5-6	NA	TGTGCCAGCAGCCCCATTCTCGTCACTAGCACAGATACGCAGTATTTT	CASSPILVTSTDTQYF
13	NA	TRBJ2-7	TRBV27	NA	TGTGCCAGCAGCTACAAACAGGGCTACGAGCAGTACTTC	CASSYKQGYEQYF
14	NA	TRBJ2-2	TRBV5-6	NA	TGTGCCAGCAGTCCTACAGTGAACACCGGGGAGCTGTTTTTT	CASSPTVNTGELFF
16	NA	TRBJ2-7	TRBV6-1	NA	TGTGCCAGCAGTGAAGTCGGGAGCCCTAACCTAGGCGAGCAGTACTTC	CASSEVGSPNLGEQYF
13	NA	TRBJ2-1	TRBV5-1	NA	TGCGCCAGCAGTTTGGGACTGAGCGATGAGCAGTTCTTC	CASSLGLSDEQFF
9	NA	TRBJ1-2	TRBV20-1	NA	TGCAGTGCTCCCCTCGGCTACACCTTC	CSAPLGYTF
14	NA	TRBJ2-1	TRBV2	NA	TGTGCCAGCAGTGAACAGTCAGTTTACAATGAGCAGTTCTTC	CASSEQSVYNEQFF
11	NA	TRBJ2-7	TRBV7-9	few	TGTGCCAGCAGCTACATCTACGAGCAGTACTTC	CASSYIYEQYF
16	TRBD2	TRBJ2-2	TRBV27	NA	TGTGCCAGCAGTTTCCTGGGGAGGGGAGGCACCGGGGAGCTGTTTTTT	CASSFLGRGGTGELFF
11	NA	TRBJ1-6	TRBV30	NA	TGTGCCTGGAGTCCGGATTCACCCCTCCACTTT	CAWSPDSPLHF
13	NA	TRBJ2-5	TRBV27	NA	TGTGCCAGCAGTTACCAGGGCCAAGAGACCCAGTACTTC	CASSYQGQETQYF
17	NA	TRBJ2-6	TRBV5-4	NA	TGTGCCAGCAGCTTGGCGCCTGGGGCCTCTGGGGCCAACGTCCTGACTTTC	CASSLAPGASGANVLTF
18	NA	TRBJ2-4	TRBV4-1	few	TGCGCCAGCAGCCAAGAGTTCGGCGGGGTGGGCCCCAAAAACATTCAGTACTTC	CASSQEFGGVGPKNIQYF
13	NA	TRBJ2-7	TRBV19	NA	TGTGCCAGTAGTAGGACAGATACCTACGAGCAGTACTTC	CASSRTDTYEQYF
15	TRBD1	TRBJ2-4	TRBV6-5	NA	TGTGCCAGCAGTTATACCGGGACAGGGAAAAACATTCAGTACTTC	CASSYTGTGKNIQYF
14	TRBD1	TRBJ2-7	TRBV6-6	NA	TGTGCCAGCAGTTACTCGGACAGGCTTTACGAGCAGTACTTC	CASSYSDRLYEQYF
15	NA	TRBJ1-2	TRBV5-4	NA	TGTGCCAGCAGCTTGTCCGCGGCCTCAGACTATGGCTACACCTTC	CASSLSAASDYGYTF
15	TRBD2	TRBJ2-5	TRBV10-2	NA	TGCGCCAGTCCTAGCGGGATAGATGGAAAAGAGACCCAGTACTTC	CASPSGIDGKETQYF
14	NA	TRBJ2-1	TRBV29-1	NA	TGCAGCGTTGAGTTGGGGGCAGACCGGTATCGGCAGTTCTTC	CSVELGADRYRQFF
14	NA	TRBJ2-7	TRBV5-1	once	TGCGCCAGCAGCTTCCGGGCTAGCGAGGACGAGCAGTACTTC	CASSFRASEDEQYF
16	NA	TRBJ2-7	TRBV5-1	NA	TGCGCCAGCAGCTTGGTCAGTGGGGGCGCTTTCTACGAGCAGTACTTC	CASSLVSGGAFYEQYF
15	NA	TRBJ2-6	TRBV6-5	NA	TGTGCCAGCAGTTACTTGGCAGGCGGGGCCAACGTCCTGACTTTC	CASSYLAGGANVLTF
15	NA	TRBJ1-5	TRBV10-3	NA	TGTGCCATCAGTTCACAGGGCGTTGTAAATCAACCCCAGCATTTT	CAISSQGVVNQPQHF
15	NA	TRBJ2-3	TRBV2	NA	TGTGCCAGTACAGGGGGGCGGGGGAACACAGATACGCAGTATTTT	CASTGGRGNTDTQYF
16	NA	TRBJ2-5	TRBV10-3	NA	TGTGCCACTCCCAATTCAAGCCTAACGGAACAGGAGACCCAGTACTTC	CATPNSSLTEQETQYF
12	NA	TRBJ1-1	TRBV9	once	TGTGCCAGCAGCCCGGGGGACACTGAAGCTTTCTTT	CASSPGDTEAFF
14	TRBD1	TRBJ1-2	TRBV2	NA	TGTGCCAGCACCCGGGACAGGGTTCCGGATGGCTACACCTTC	CASTRDRVPDGYTF
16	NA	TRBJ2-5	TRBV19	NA	TGTGCCAGTAGTATGGGAGCTTTCACGGGATATGGGACCCAGTACTTC	CASSMGAFTGYGTQYF
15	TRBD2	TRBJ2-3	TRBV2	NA	TGTGCCAGCCAGCGGGAGGATAGGAAGGTGGATACGCAGTATTTT	CASQREDRKVDTQYF
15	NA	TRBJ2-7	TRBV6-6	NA	TGTGCCAGCAGTTACTCGAAAGCCTTCTCCTACGAGCAGTACTTC	CASSYSKAFSYEQYF
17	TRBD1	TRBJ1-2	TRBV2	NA	TGTGCCAGCAGTGGGTCGCGACAGGGGAAGTCTGCGTCGGGCTACACCTTC	CASSGSRQGKSASGYTF
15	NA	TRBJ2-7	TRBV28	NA	TGTGCCAGCAGTGTCTTTTGGGCTCTAACCTACGAGCAGTACTTC	CASSVFWALTYEQYF
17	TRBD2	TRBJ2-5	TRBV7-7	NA	TGTGCTAGCAGCCTCGCTCCGGGACTAGCGGGAGTAGAGACCCAGTACTTC	CASSLAPGLAGVETQYF
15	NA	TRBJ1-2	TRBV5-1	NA	TGCGCCAGCAGCTTGGGGCCAGGGTACGGCTATGGCTACACCTTC	CASSLGPGYGYGYTF
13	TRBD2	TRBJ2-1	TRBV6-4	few	TGTGCCAGCAGGGAGCGGGAGGGCCATGAGCAGTTCTTC	CASREREGHEQFF
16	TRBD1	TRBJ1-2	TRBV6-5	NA	TGTGCCAGCAGTTACCGCGACAGGGGGGGCCTCTATGGCTACACCTTC	CASSYRDRGGLYGYTF
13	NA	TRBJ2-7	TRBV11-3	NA	TGTGCCAGCAGCTTGACAGGCCGCTACGAGCAGTACTTC	CASSLTGRYEQYF
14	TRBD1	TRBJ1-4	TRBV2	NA	TGTGCCAGCAGTGAATTGGGACAGGGAGGAAAACTGTTTTTT	CASSELGQGGKLFF
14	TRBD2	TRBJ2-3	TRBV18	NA	TGTGCCAGCTCAGGACTAGCAGGCACAGATACGCAGTATTTT	CASSGLAGTDTQYF
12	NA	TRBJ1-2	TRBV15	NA	TGTGCCACCGCGGGGGATAGTTATGGCTACACCTTC	CATAGDSYGYTF
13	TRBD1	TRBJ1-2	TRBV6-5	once	TGTGCCAGCAGTAACGGACAGGGCTATGGCTACACCTTC	CASSNGQGYGYTF
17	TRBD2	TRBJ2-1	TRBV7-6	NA	TGTGCCAGCAGCAGACGCCTCGGGGGGGCCGGGGACAATGAGCAGTTCTTC	CASSRRLGGAGDNEQFF
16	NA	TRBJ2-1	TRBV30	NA	TGTGCCTGGAGGTCCGGGGGTAGCCGAGGGTACAATGAGCAGTTCTTC	CAWRSGGSRGYNEQFF
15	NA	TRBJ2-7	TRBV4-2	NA	TGTGCCAGCAGCCAAGGGTATGACAGTGGGTACGAGCAGTACTTC	CASSQGYDSGYEQYF
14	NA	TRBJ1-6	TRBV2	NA	TGTGCCAGCAGTTCCCCTACCACGGGTTCACCCCTCCACTTT	CASSSPTTGSPLHF
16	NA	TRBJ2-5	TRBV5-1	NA	TGCGCCAGCAGCCGCGACACGGACAAATCTCAAGAGACCCAGTACTTC	CASSRDTDKSQETQYF
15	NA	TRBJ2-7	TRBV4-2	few	TGTGCCAGCAGCCACGTACCCTCTAGCGCCGGCGAGCAGTACTTC	CASSHVPSSAGEQYF
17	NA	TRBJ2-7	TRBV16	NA	TGTGCCAGCAGCCAATTGTTAGGAGAAGCGGTCCCCTACGAGCAGTACTTC	CASSQLLGEAVPYEQYF